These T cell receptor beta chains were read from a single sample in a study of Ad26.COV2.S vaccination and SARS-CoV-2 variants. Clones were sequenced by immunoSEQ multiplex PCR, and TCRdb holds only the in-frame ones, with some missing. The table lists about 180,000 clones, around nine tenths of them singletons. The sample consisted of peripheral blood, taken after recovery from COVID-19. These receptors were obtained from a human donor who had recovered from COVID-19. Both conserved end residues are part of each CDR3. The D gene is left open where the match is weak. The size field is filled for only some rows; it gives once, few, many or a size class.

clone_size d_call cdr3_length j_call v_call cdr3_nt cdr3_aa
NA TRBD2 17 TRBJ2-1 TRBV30 TGTGCCTGGAGGGCGCTGTCGGCGGGAGGGCCATCAAATGAGCAGTTCTTC CAWRALSAGGPSNEQFF
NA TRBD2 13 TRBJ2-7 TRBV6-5 TGTGCCAGCAATGGACTAGTGTCCTACGAGCAGTACTTC CASNGLVSYEQYF
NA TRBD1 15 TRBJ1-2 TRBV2 TGTGCCAGCAGTGGTGTGGGACAGGGGTTGGTCGGCTACACCTTC CASSGVGQGLVGYTF
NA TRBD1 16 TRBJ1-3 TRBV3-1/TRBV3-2 TGTGCCAGCAGCCAAGGGTCACAGGGGGCTGGAAACACCATATATTTT CASSQGSQGAGNTIYF
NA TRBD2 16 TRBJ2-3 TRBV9 TGTGCCAGCAGCCCTCGGACTAGCTTTAGCACAGATACGCAGTATTTT CASSPRTSFSTDTQYF
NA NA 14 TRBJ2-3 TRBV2 TGTGCCAGCAGTGGGCTTTCGGGCACAGATACGCAGTATTTT CASSGLSGTDTQYF
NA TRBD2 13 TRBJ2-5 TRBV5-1 TGCGCCAGCCAGACTAGCGGGGGGGAGACCCAGTACTTC CASQTSGGETQYF
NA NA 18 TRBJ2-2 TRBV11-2 TGTGCCAGCAGATCCCTCCGAGCGGGTCCTCTGAACACCGGGGAGCTGTTTTTT CASRSLRAGPLNTGELFF
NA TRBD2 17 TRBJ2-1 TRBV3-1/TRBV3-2 TGTGCCAGCAGCCAATTTTCCGGGACTAGCGGTTACAATGAGCAGTTCTTC CASSQFSGTSGYNEQFF
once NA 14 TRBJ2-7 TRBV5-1 TGCGCCAGCAGCACCCGGGGGCCTCCCTACGAGCAGTACTTC CASSTRGPPYEQYF
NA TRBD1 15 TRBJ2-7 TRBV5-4 TGTGCCAGCAGCAATCCAGGACAGGGGTTCTCCGAGCAGTACTTC CASSNPGQGFSEQYF
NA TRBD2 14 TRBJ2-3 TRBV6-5 TGTGCCAGCAGCGACACTAGCGCCGCGGATACGCAGTATTTT CASSDTSAADTQYF
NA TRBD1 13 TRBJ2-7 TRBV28 TGTGCCACCGAGGGACAGGGGGGATACGAGCAGTACTTC CATEGQGGYEQYF
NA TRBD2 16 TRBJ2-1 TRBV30 TGTGCCTGGAGTGTGGGGCTAGCGGGGGGCTACAATGAGCAGTTCTTC CAWSVGLAGGYNEQFF
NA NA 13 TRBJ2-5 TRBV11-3 TGTGCCAGCAGCTTCGGGTACCAAGAGACCCAGTACTTC CASSFGYQETQYF
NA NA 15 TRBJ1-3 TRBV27 TGTGCCAGCAGACTGACAGGTCTAACGGGAAACACCATATATTTT CASRLTGLTGNTIYF
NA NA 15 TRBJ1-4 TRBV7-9 TGTGCCAGCAGCGAACGGGGACGGCATAATGAAAAACTGTTTTTT CASSERGRHNEKLFF
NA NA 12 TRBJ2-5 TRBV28 TGTGCCAGCAGGCCAGTGACGGGAGCCCTGTACTTC CASRPVTGALYF
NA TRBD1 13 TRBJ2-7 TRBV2 TGTGCCAGCAGTTCGGACAGGGGTTACGAGCAGTACTTC CASSSDRGYEQYF
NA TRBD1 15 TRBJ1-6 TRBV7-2 TGTGCCAGCAGCTTAGTGGGGACAGGGCCTTCACCCCTCCACTTT CASSLVGTGPSPLHF
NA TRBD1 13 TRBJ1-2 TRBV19 TGTGCCAGTAGCCCGACAGGGGGGGGCGGCTACACCTTC CASSPTGGGGYTF
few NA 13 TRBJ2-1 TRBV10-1 TGCGCCAGCAGTGGACAGGTTAAGAATGAGCAGTTCTTC CASSGQVKNEQFF
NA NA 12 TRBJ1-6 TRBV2 TGTGCCAGCAGTTTGGATAATTCACCCCTCCACTTT CASSLDNSPLHF
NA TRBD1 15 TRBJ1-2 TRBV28 TGTGCCAGCAGTTTTGGGGACAGGGCTAACTATGGCTACACCTTC CASSFGDRANYGYTF
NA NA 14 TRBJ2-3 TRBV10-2 TGCGCCAGCAGGGAGACTAATCCGACAGATACGCAGTATTTT CASRETNPTDTQYF
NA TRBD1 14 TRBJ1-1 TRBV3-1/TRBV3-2 TGTGCCAGCAGCCAAAACAGGGGGCTTAGTGAAGCTTTCTTT CASSQNRGLSEAFF
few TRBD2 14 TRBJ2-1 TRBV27 TGTGCCAGCACCTCTAGCGGGAGGCTCAATGAGCAGTTCTTC CASTSSGRLNEQFF
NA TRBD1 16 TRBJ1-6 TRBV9 TGTGCCAGCAGCGTAGGGACAGGGAATGAGAATTCACCCCTCCACTTT CASSVGTGNENSPLHF
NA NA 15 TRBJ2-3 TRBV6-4 TGTGCCAGCAGTGACCGGGGGGCTAGCACAGATACGCAGTATTTT CASSDRGASTDTQYF
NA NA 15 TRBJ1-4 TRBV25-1 TGTGCCAGCAGTGCGGAACAGGGAACTAATGAAAAACTGTTTTTT CASSAEQGTNEKLFF
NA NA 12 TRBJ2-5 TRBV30 TGTGCCTGGAGTGTAGGCCTAGAGACCCAGTACTTC CAWSVGLETQYF
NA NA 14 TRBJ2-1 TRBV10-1 TGCGCCAGCAGTTCTCAGCGGCCTAGGGATGAGCAGTTCTTC CASSSQRPRDEQFF
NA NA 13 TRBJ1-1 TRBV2 TGTGCCAGCAAGCCCTCTTGGGACACTGAAGCTTTCTTT CASKPSWDTEAFF
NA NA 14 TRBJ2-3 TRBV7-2 TGTGCCAGCAGCTTACGGGGACGAGGGGATACGCAGTATTTT CASSLRGRGDTQYF
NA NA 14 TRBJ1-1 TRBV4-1 TGCGCCAGCAGCGCTCGGGGAGGGGGCACTGAAGCTTTCTTT CASSARGGGTEAFF
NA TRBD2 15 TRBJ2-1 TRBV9 TGTGCCAGCAGCGTGGGCGGGAGGGCCACAAATGAGCAGTTCTTC CASSVGGRATNEQFF
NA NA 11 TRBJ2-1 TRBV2 TGTGCCAGCCGGGATTACAATGAGCAGTTCTTC CASRDYNEQFF
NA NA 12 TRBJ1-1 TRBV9 TGTGCCAGCAGCGTAGGAAACACACCGGGAGACTTT CASSVGNTPGDF
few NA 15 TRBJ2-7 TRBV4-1 TGCGCCAGCAGCCAAGAATGGGGGGGGGCTTACGAGCAGTACTTC CASSQEWGGAYEQYF
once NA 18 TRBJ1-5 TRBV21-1 TGTGCCAGCAGCTCGGCAGTAACCGGGACGGCGGCCGGGGGGCCCCAGCATTTT CASSSAVTGTAAGGPQHF
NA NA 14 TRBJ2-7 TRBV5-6 TGTGCCAGCAGCTTGTTCCCAGGGTTGTACGAGCAGTACTTC CASSLFPGLYEQYF
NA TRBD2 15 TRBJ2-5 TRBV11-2 TGTGCCAGCAGCTTAGGCGGGACTAGACGAGAGACCCAGTACTTC CASSLGGTRRETQYF
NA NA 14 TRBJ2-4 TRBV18 TGTGCCAGCGTGGAAGCCGTAGCCAAAAACATTCAGTACTTC CASVEAVAKNIQYF
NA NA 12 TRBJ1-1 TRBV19 TGTGCCAGTAGTCAATGGGGGACTGAAGCTTTCTTT CASSQWGTEAFF
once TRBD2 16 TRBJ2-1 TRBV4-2 TGTGCCAGCAGCCAAGAGGAAGCGGGGGGGTACAATGAGCAGTTCTTC CASSQEEAGGYNEQFF
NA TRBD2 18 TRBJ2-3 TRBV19 TGTGCCAGTAGTAATCTGGGACTAGCGGGAGGAGGCACAGATACGCAGTATTTT CASSNLGLAGGGTDTQYF
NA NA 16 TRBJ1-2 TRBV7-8 TGTGCCAGCAGCTTAGCGACCGGGGTACCCGCCTATGGCTACACCTTC CASSLATGVPAYGYTF
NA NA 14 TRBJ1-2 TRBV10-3 TGTGCCATCAGTGAGTCTTCGGCGGCTCAGGGCTACACCTTC CAISESSAAQGYTF
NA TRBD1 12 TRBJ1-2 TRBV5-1 TGCGCCAGCAGCTTACAGGGGGATGGCTACACCTTC CASSLQGDGYTF
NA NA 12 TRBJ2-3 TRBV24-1 TGTGCCACCAGTGCTAGCGAGGTCGCGCAGTATTTT CATSASEVAQYF
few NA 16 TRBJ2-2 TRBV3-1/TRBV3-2 TGTGCCAGCAGTTCTTTCGAGGCGGTCCAGGGCGGGGAGCTGTTTTTT CASSSFEAVQGGELFF
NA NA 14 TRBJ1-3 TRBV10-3 TGTGCCATCAGTGAATGGGGGGACGGAAACACCATATATTTT CAISEWGDGNTIYF
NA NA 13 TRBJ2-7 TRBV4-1 TGCGCCAGCAGCCTAACAGGTCCCTACGAGCAGTACTTC CASSLTGPYEQYF
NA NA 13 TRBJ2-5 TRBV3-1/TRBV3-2 TGTGCCAGCAGCATCGGGCTCCAAGAGACCCAGTACTTC CASSIGLQETQYF
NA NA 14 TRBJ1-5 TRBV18 TGTGCCAGCTCGCATGGTCGGGGAGATCAGCCCCAGCATTTT CASSHGRGDQPQHF
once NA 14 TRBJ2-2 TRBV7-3 TGTGCCAGCAGCTTATCCGGGACACTCGGGGAGCTGTTTTTT CASSLSGTLGELFF
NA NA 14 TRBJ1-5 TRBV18 TGTGCCAGCTCACCGGAGAGCTCAGGTCAGCCCCAGCATTTT CASSPESSGQPQHF
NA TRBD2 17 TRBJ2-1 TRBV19 TGTGCCAGTAGTATAGCGGGAGGGCCAGGGTCCTACAATGAGCAGTTCTTC CASSIAGGPGSYNEQFF
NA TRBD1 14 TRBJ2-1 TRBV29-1 TGCAGCGTTTTACCTGGACAGGGATACAATGAGCAGTTCTTC CSVLPGQGYNEQFF
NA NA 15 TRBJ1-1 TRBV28 TGTGCCAGCAGCTCGCACTTGGGCTCGGGCACTGAAGCTTTCTTT CASSSHLGSGTEAFF